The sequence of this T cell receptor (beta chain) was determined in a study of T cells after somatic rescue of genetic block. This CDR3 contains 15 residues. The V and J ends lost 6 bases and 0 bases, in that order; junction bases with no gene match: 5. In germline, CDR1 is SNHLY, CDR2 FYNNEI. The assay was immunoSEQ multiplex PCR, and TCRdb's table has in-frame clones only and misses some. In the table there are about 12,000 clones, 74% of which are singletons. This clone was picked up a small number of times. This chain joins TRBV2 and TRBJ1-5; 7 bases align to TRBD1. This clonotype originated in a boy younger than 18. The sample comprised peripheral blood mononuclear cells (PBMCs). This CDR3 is CASSVTGNSNQPQHF. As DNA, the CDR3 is TGTGCCAGCAGCGTGACAGGGAATAGCAATCAGCCCCAGCATTTT. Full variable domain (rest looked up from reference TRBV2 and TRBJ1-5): EPEVTQTPSHQVTQMGQEVILRCVPISNHLYFYWYRQILGQKVEFLVSFYNNEISEKSEIFDDQFSVERPDGSNFTLKIRSTKLEDSAMYFCASSVTGNSNQPQHFGDGTRLSIL.